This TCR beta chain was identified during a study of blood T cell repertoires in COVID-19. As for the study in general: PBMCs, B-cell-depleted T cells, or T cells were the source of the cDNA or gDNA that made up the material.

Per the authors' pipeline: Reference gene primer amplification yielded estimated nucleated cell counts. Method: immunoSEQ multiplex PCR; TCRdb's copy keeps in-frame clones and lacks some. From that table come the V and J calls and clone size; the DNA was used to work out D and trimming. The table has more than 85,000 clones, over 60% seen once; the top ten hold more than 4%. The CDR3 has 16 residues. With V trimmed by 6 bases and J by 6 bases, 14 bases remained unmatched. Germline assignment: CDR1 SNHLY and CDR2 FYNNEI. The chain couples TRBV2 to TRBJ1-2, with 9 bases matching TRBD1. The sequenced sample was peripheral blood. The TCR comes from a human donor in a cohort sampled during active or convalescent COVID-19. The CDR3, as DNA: TGTGCCAGCAGCCGCGGGACAGGGAGGAGAGTCGATGGCTACACCTTC. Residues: CASSRGTGRRVDGYTF.